This entry lists 32 T cell receptor beta chains sequenced from one sample in a study of cytomegalovirus exposure and HLA in healthy donors listed by TCRdb under 2017. Libraries were built with the immunoSEQ multiplex PCR assay. The multiplex PCR relied on a mix of 60 forward primers for TCR Vbeta segments and 13 reverse primers for TCR Jbeta segments. TCRdb's version of the immuneACCESS table is confined to in-frame rearrangements and falls short of the full clone set. An unresolved V gene accounts for under half of the shortfall where checked; the remainder is of unknown origin. The table for this sample lists approximately 140,000 clones; around 83% of them were counted only once. The ten largest clones represent less than 3.5% of the sample. The specimen sequenced was PBMCs. Receptors originate from a man in his forties or fifties in good health and CMV-seronegative.

The chain employs TRBV6-5 and TRBJ1-2; D gene ambiguous. The germline CDR1 and CDR2 sequences are MNHEY and SVGAGI. The CDR3 loop spans 16 amino acids. V was trimmed by 1 base and J by 0 bases, leaving 12 bases between them. The CDR3 is CASSYFGSISNYGYTF. The CDR3 bases are TGTGCCAGCAGTTACTTCGGGAGCATTTCTAACTATGGCTACACCTTC.

V and J are TRBV6-6 and TRBJ1-2; D perhaps matches TRBD1 (5 bases). From germline, CDR1 is MNHNY and CDR2 SVGAGI (reference sequence). The CDR3 contains 15 residues. The V and J ends lost 6 bases and 4 bases respectively, with 18 bases between them. The CDR3 spells CASRGLKDSFYGYTF. The CDR3 bases are TGTGCCAGCAGGGGACTAAAAGACAGCTTCTATGGCTACACCTTC.

A word on this clone: One junction end does not reproduce the germline sequence, and a read error may be involved. The J gene is TRBJ1-1, the V gene TRBV7-9; 8 bases are shared with TRBD1. CDR1 SEHNR and CDR2 FQNEAQ come from the germline V gene (reference sequence). The CDR3 length is 15 residues. CDR3: CSSSLGSGGRTEAFF. In DNA form, the CDR3 reads TGTTCCAGCAGCTTAGGTTCAGGGGGCAGGACTGAAGCTTTCTTT.

The rearrangement uses TRBV2 and TRBJ2-7; 8 nucleotides line up with TRBD1. The CDR3 sequence is 14 residues long. Per germline, CDR1 SNHLY and CDR2 FYNNEI. V was clipped by 6 bases and J by 3 bases; unmatched bases: 7. The DNA of the CDR3 is TGTGCCAGCAGGGACAGGGACACCAACTACGAGCAGTACTTC. Its protein product is CASRDRDTNYEQYF.

This clone has only one observation. V is TRBV4-2 and J is TRBJ2-5; tentatively, D is TRBD2 (5 bases). Germline V lookup: CDR1 LGHNA, CDR2 YNFKEQ. Trimming removed 3 bases from V and 4 bases from J, with 18 bases in between. The CDR3 sequence is 16 residues long. The CDR3 region is CASSHGEVGVVETQYF. CDR3 coding DNA: TGTGCCAGCAGCCACGGGGAAGTCGGGGTTGTAGAGACCCAGTACTTC.

The count of this clone is one. The chain links TRBV7-8 to TRBJ1-4; D might be TRBD1 (5 bases). V gave up 1 base and J gave up 4 bases, with 7 bases separating them. This CDR3 contains 14 residues. Germline CDR1 reads SGHVS; CDR2 reads FQNEAQ. The CDR3 bases are TGTGCCAGCAGCTTAGGGGGCCTTAATGAAAAACTGTTTTTT. Translation gives CASSLGGLNEKLFF.

The gene calls are TRBV6-1 and TRBJ2-5; TRBD2 agrees at 8 bases. The germline CDR1 and CDR2 sequences are MNHNS and SASEGT. This CDR3 region has 15 residues. The V segment lost 2 bases and the J segment 7 bases; nucleotides outside the gene matches: 9. The CDR3: CASSEREGGPGTQYF. The CDR3 DNA reads TGTGCCAGCAGTGAACGGGAGGGGGGGCCGGGGACCCAGTACTTC.

The CDR3 nucleotides read TGTGCCAGCAGTCCAGGTTCCAATCAGCCCCAGCATTTT. Translating it yields CASSPGSNQPQHF. The chain uses TRBV6-1 and TRBJ1-5; D ambiguous. The CDR3 has 13 amino acids. Trimming pared 5 bases from V and 3 bases from J, leaving 8 bases between. Germline lookup yields CDR1 MNHNS and CDR2 SASEGT.

V and J are TRBV27 and TRBJ2-6, with D unclear. Trimming stripped 3 bases from V and 0 bases from J, with 9 bases between. Germline values: CDR1 MNHEY, CDR2 SMNVEV (reference sequence). The CDR3 runs 16 residues. CDR3 region: CASSFTTPSGANVLTF. The CDR3 bases are TGTGCCAGCAGTTTTACAACCCCCTCTGGGGCCAACGTCCTGACTTTC.

V usage is TRBV4-2 and J usage is TRBJ1-5; D might be TRBD1 (6 bases). The V end lost 2 bases, the J end lost 7 bases, and 15 bases lay between the germline ends. CDR3 length: 15 residues. Germline-derived CDR1 and CDR2 are LGHNA and YNFKEQ. The CDR3 region is CASSQFETGGQPQHF. CDR3 DNA: TGTGCCAGCAGCCAATTTGAGACAGGCGGCCAGCCCCAGCATTTT.

This rearrangement joins TRBV7-2 to TRBJ1-5; D not resolved. The ends were cut back, 5 bases at V and 7 bases at J, with 15 bases in the middle. CDR1 and CDR2 from the germline V gene are SGHTA and FQGNSA. The CDR3 loop spans 14 amino acids. The CDR3 spells CASSPERGIQPQHF. CDR3 nucleotide sequence: TGTGCCAGCAGCCCAGAGCGGGGAATCCAGCCCCAGCATTTT.

The rearrangement links TRBV5-1 to TRBJ2-7; D may be TRBD2 (7 bases). The V gene's germline CDR1 is SGHRS and CDR2 YFSETQ. This CDR3 is built from 14 residues. Trimming cost V 3 bases and J 4 bases, with 14 bases left between them. The CDR3 DNA follows: TGCGCCAGCAGCTGGGGAGGGGGGACTTACGAGCAGTACTTC. It translates to CASSWGGGTYEQYF.

CDR3 bases: TGTGCCAGCAGCGTATTTGGGGGCGGGAATGAAAAACTGTTTTTT. It translates to CASSVFGGGNEKLFF. V and J are TRBV9 and TRBJ1-4; perhaps TRBD1 as D (6 bases). The CDR3 is 15 residues long. V dropped 1 base and J dropped 5 bases, with 12 bases sitting between them. Germline V CDR1 and CDR2: SGDLS, YYNGEE.

The J gene is TRBJ2-1, the V gene TRBV28; TRBD1 might be the D (5 bases). The length of the CDR3 is 14 residues. Germline lookup yields CDR1 MDHEN and CDR2 SYDVKM. V gave up 5 bases and J gave up 3 bases, with 11 bases separating them. CDR3: CASSGRASYNEQFF. The CDR3 nucleotides read TGTGCCAGCAGTGGCAGGGCAAGCTACAATGAGCAGTTCTTC.

As concerns this clone: Other DNA sequences within the sample encode an identical CDR3. DNA of the CDR3: TGTGCCAGCAGCCGTTTGGGGGGGCCCACTGAAGCTTTCTTT. This sequence encodes CASSRLGGPTEAFF. The chain recombines TRBV9 with TRBJ1-1, with a weak D call TRBD1 (6 bases). The CDR3 runs 14 residues. The germline V and J ends were trimmed by 4 bases and 4 bases, with 14 bases remaining between them. Looked up from germline, CDR1 is SGDLS and CDR2 is YYNGEE.

The genes are TRBV30 and TRBJ1-2; D is undetermined. Germline V CDR1 and CDR2: GTSNPN, SVGIG (reference sequence). This CDR3 region has 13 residues. Deletions cut 0 bases from V and 10 bases from J, with 15 bases between. The CDR3 nucleotides read TGTGCCTGGAGTGTACACGGAAACTACGACTACACCTTC. Translating it yields CAWSVHGNYDYTF.

V gene TRBV14 combines with J gene TRBJ1-4, with 8 bases identical to TRBD1. Germline V lookup: CDR1 SGHDN, CDR2 FVKESK. The V segment lost 4 bases and the J segment 5 bases; nucleotides outside the gene matches: 12. This CDR3 contains 17 residues. The CDR3 protein is CASSRLIGTGQNEKLFF. CDR3 in DNA: TGTGCCAGCAGCCGTTTAATTGGGACAGGACAAAATGAAAAACTGTTTTTT.

The gene calls are TRBV6-5 and TRBJ1-2; D not resolved. V lost 0 bases, J lost 5 bases, and 10 bases lay in between. The CDR3 runs to 14 residues. In germline, CDR1 is MNHEY, CDR2 SVGAGI. Written as DNA, the CDR3 is TGTGCCAGCAGTTACTCTCCAGGCGCTTATGGCTACACCTTC. Translating it yields CASSYSPGAYGYTF.

The rearrangement uses TRBV2 and TRBJ1-2, with 10 bases fitting TRBD1. This CDR3 has 15 amino acids. V lost 6 bases to trimming and J lost 2 bases; unmatched junction nucleotides: 6. Per germline, CDR1 SNHLY and CDR2 FYNNEI. In DNA form, the CDR3 reads TGTGCCAGCAGCCTGGACAGGGGGGAGAACTATGGCTACACCTTC. Translation: CASSLDRGENYGYTF.

This chain links TRBV27 with TRBJ1-5, with 7 bases lining up with TRBD1. Germline V CDR1 and CDR2: MNHEY, SMNVEV (reference sequence). The CDR3 runs 17 residues. V shed 9 bases and J 0 bases; nucleotides not matched to a gene: 14. The CDR3: CARARTGPLVSNQPQHF. The CDR3 DNA reads as TGTGCCAGGGCAAGGACAGGTCCGTTAGTTAGCAATCAGCCCCAGCATTTT.

The rearrangement links TRBV29-1 to TRBJ1-4; maybe TRBD1 (5 bases). V shed 6 bases and J shed 0 bases, with 11 bases lying between them. Germline CDR1 SQVTM, CDR2 ANQGSEA. The CDR3 has 14 amino acids. The CDR3 reads CSVGQTSTNEKLFF. For the CDR3, the DNA is TGCAGCGTGGGGCAGACATCAACTAATGAAAAACTGTTTTTT. Looking up the rest from reference TRBV29-1 and TRBJ1-4 gives the full variable domain: SAVISQKPSRDICQRGTSLTIQCQVDSQVTMMFWYRQQPGQSLTLIATANQGSEATYESGFVIDKFPISRPNLTFSTLTVSNMSPEDSSIYLCSVGQTSTNEKLFFGSGTQLSVL.

The J gene is TRBJ2-1, the V gene TRBV5-8; TRBD2 matches at 7 bases. CDR3 length: 14 residues. Germline CDR1 reads SGHTS; CDR2 reads YDEGEE. J was trimmed by 1 base and V by 9 bases; bases with no gene match: 7. CDR3 sequence: CATSPGGSYNEQFF. The CDR3 bases are TGTGCCACTTCCCCGGGGGGATCCTACAATGAGCAGTTCTTC.

The rearrangement links TRBV7-9 to TRBJ2-7, with 8 bases lining up with TRBD1. Trimming took 5 bases from V and 5 from J; bases not matched to a gene: 11. The germline V gene encodes CDR1 SEHNR and CDR2 FQNEAQ (reference sequence). CDR3 size: 15 residues. CDR3 in DNA: TGTGCCAGCAGCCACGAAGACAGGGGATCTGACGAGCAGTACTTC. Encoded protein: CASSHEDRGSDEQYF.

J is TRBJ2-7 and V is TRBV19; the D gene is possibly TRBD1 (6 bases). The CDR3 runs to 15 residues. Trimming removed 0 bases from V and 6 bases from J, with 15 bases in between. Germline CDR1 LNHDA, CDR2 SQIVND (reference sequence). CDR3 in DNA: TGTGCCAGTAGTATAGATAGACTCACAGGGCGCGAGCAGTACTTC. Translated: CASSIDRLTGREQYF.

The chain carries TRBV4-3 and TRBJ2-2; D is perhaps TRBD1 (5 bases). Germline CDR1 is LGHNA and CDR2 is YSLEER. V dropped 3 bases and J dropped 7 bases, with 12 bases sitting between them. This CDR3 comprises 14 residues. The CDR3 spells CASSQRQWGGELFF. The CDR3 coding sequence is TGCGCCAGCAGCCAGCGACAGTGGGGCGGGGAGCTGTTTTTT.

V and J are TRBV10-2 and TRBJ1-1; weak D call: TRBD1 (5 bases). The CDR3 sequence is 12 residues long. The V gene's germline CDR1 is WSHSY and CDR2 SAAADI. V was clipped by 6 bases and J by 3 bases, with 8 bases between them. The CDR3 DNA reads as TGCGCCAGCAGCCGCAGGGACACTGAAGCTTTCTTT. Translating it yields CASSRRDTEAFF.

The genes are TRBV29-1 and TRBJ2-3, with 7 nucleotides matching TRBD2. CDR1 SQVTM and CDR2 ANQGSEA come from the germline V gene. V shed 7 bases and J 5 bases; nucleotides not matched to a gene: 12. CDR3 length equals 14 residues. The CDR3 nucleotides are TGCAGCGCGGAGACTAGCCCTGACGTAGATACGCAGTATTTT. It is translated as CSAETSPDVDTQYF.

V usage is TRBV6-1 and J usage is TRBJ1-4, with D possibly being TRBD1 (5 bases). The CDR3 loop spans 17 amino acids. V lost 2 bases to trimming and J lost 10 bases, with 23 bases between them. Germline V gives CDR1 MNHNS, CDR2 SASEGT. The CDR3 spells CASSELGRVSFFGKLFF. DNA for the CDR3: TGTGCCAGCAGTGAATTGGGCAGGGTCTCGTTCTTCGGAAAACTGTTTTTT.

The J gene is TRBJ2-5, the V gene TRBV5-6; TRBD2 matches 10 bases. With V trimmed by 3 bases and J by 2 bases, 4 bases remained unmatched. CDR1 and CDR2 (germline): SGHDT, YYEEEE. The CDR3 runs to 15 residues. CDR3 sequence: CASSSSGGGQETQYF. In DNA, the CDR3 is TGTGCCAGCAGCTCAAGCGGGGGGGGGCAAGAGACCCAGTACTTC. Looking up the rest from reference TRBV5-6 and TRBJ2-5 gives the full variable domain: DAGVTQSPTHLIKTRGQQVTLRCSPKSGHDTVSWYQQALGQGPQFIFQYYEEEERQRGNFPDRFSGHQFPNYSSELNVNALLLGDSALYLCASSSSGGGQETQYFGPGTRLLVL.

The chain recombines TRBV5-1 with TRBJ2-3; possible D gene TRBD1, 6 bases. Germline values: CDR1 SGHRS, CDR2 YFSETQ. Trimming stripped 4 bases from V and 5 bases from J, with 17 bases between. CDR3 length: 15 amino acids. The CDR3 DNA sequence: TGCGCCAGCAGCAGCGCGCCCATAGGGGGAGATACGCAGTATTTT. Translating it yields CASSSAPIGGDTQYF. The full variable domain, with the rest looked up from reference TRBV5-1 and TRBJ2-3, is KAGVTQTPRYLIKTRGQQVTLSCSPISGHRSVSWYQQTPGQGLQFLFEYFSETQRNKGNFPGRFSGRQFSNSRSEMNVSTLELGDSALYLCASSSAPIGGDTQYFGPGTRLTVL.

The chain combines TRBV7-9 with TRBJ1-4; TRBD1 might be the D (6 bases). Germline assignment: CDR1 SEHNR and CDR2 FQNEAQ (reference sequence). V lost 1 base and J 4 bases, leaving 10 bases between the germline ends. This CDR3 is built from 15 residues. CDR3 loop: CASSLGQVINEKLFF. DNA for the CDR3: TGTGCCAGCAGCTTAGGACAGGTTATTAATGAAAAACTGTTTTTT.

CDR3 in amino acids: CASSDSTPGELFF. The CDR3, as DNA: TGTGCCAGCAGTGACTCCACACCCGGGGAGCTGTTTTTT. The chain uses TRBV6-4 and TRBJ2-2; no clear D. Germline CDR1 is MRHNA and CDR2 is SNTAGT. The ends were cut back, 0 bases at V and 6 bases at J, with 5 bases in the middle. CDR3 size: 13 residues.